The rows below give T cell receptor beta chains drawn from one sample of a study of T cell responses to AZD1222 COVID-19 vaccine. Using immunoSEQ multiplex PCR, the repertoire was profiled, and TCRdb retains in-frame clones only, with some absent. The sample has 100,000 to 150,000 clones, just over 90% seen once. The source material was peripheral blood, sampled 28 days after the second AZD1222 dose. The origin of the receptors is an adult who received the AZD1222 COVID-19 vaccine. CDR3s include the opening cysteine and the closing phenylalanine or tryptophan. A D gene is named only where the DNA matches it firmly. The size entry is marked missing in some rows and otherwise reads once, few, many or a size class.

J,V,D,size,CDR3,DNA
TRBJ1-2,TRBV4-1,-,once,CASSQSVGSGGRIYGYTF,TGCGCCAGCAGCCAATCCGTGGGTTCCGGAGGCAGGATCTATGGCTACACCTTC
TRBJ1-1,TRBV18,-,-,CASSSAGITEAFF,TGTGCCAGCTCATCCGCGGGGATCACTGAAGCTTTCTTT
TRBJ1-1,TRBV10-1,-,-,CASSLTQDTEAFF,TGCGCCAGCAGCTTGACCCAGGATACTGAAGCTTTCTTT
TRBJ2-1,TRBV27,TRBD2,-,CASSRLAGRNDEQFF,TGTGCCAGCAGCCGACTAGCGGGAAGAAACGATGAGCAGTTCTTC
TRBJ1-2,TRBV5-1,-,-,CASSPIDTVGYGYTF,TGCGCCAGCAGCCCTATCGACACAGTAGGCTATGGCTACACCTTC
TRBJ1-6,TRBV5-1,-,-,CASSLDNSPLHF,TGCGCCAGCAGCTTGGATAATTCACCCCTCCACTTT
TRBJ2-1,TRBV20-1,TRBD2,few,CSASSLAGGAGVYEQFF,TGCAGTGCTAGTTCGCTAGCGGGAGGTGCGGGTGTTTATGAGCAGTTCTTC
TRBJ1-6,TRBV6-2/TRBV6-3,TRBD1,once,CASNYPATGQSNSPLHF,TGTGCCAGCAATTATCCGGCGACGGGACAGTCCAATTCACCCCTCCACTTT
TRBJ1-3,TRBV9,-,-,CASSDFRLTGNTIYF,TGTGCCAGCAGCGACTTCCGACTGACTGGAAACACCATATATTTT
TRBJ1-3,TRBV28,-,-,CASSPGRQPRSTIYF,TGTGCCAGCAGTCCCGGTAGACAGCCCCGGAGCACCATATATTTT
TRBJ2-7,TRBV9,-,-,CASSVGVTQYEQYF,TGTGCCAGCAGCGTAGGGGTCACACAATACGAGCAGTACTTC